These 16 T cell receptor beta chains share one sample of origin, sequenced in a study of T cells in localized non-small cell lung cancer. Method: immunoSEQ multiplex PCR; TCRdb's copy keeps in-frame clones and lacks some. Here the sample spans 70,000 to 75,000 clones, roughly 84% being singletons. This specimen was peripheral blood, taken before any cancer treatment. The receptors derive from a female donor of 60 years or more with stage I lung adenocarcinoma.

CDR3 in amino acids: CASSLSGTEAFF. The CDR3 DNA is TGCGCCAGCAGCTTGTCGGGCACTGAAGCTTTCTTT. The J gene is TRBJ1-1, the V gene TRBV5-1; no firm D call. V gave up 1 base and J gave up 4 bases, with 5 bases separating them. CDR1 SGHRS and CDR2 YFSETQ come from the germline V gene. The CDR3 has 12 amino acids.

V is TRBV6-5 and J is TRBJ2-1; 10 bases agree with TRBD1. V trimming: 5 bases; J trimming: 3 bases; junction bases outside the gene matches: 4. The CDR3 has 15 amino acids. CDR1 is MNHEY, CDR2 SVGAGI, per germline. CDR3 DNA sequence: TGTGCCAGCAGTACGGACAGGGGGGTCTACAATGAGCAGTTCTTC. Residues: CASSTDRGVYNEQFF.

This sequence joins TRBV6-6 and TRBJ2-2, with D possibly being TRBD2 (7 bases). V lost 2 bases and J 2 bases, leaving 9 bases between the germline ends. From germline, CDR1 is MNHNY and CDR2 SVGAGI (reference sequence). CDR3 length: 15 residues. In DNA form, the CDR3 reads TGTGCCAGCAGTTACCGGGGGGCAAACACCGGGGAGCTGTTTTTT. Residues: CASSYRGANTGELFF.

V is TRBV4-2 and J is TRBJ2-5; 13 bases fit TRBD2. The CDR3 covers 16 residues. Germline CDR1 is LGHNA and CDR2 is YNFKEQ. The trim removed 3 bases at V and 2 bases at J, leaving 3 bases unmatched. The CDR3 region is CASSQVTSGGQETQYF. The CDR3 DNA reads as TGTGCCAGCAGCCAGGTGACTAGCGGGGGGCAAGAGACCCAGTACTTC.

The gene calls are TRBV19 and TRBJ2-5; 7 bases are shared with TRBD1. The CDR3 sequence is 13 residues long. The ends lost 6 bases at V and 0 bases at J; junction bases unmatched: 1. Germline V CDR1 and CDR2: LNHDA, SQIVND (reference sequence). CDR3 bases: TGTGCCAGTAGCGGGACAGACCAAGAGACCCAGTACTTC. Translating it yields CASSGTDQETQYF.

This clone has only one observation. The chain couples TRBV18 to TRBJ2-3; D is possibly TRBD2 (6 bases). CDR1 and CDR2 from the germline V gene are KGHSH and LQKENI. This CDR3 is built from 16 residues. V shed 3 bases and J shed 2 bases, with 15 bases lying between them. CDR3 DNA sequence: TGTGCCAGCTCACCGGGGTTACTAGCTGACACAGATACGCAGTATTTT. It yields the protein CASSPGLLADTDTQYF.

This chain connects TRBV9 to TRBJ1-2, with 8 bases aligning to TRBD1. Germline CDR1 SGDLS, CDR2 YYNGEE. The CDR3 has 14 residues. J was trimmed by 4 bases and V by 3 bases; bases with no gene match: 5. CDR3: CASSARGQAYGYTF. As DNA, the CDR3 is TGTGCCAGCAGCGCCCGGGGACAGGCCTATGGCTACACCTTC.

CDR3 DNA sequence: TGTGCCAGCAGCGTAGATCGACGGGGCTCTGAAGCTTTCTTT. Translated: CASSVDRRGSEAFF. The genes are TRBV9 and TRBJ1-1; a possible D gene is TRBD1 (5 bases). V was clipped by 0 bases and J by 6 bases, with 12 bases between them. This CDR3 spans 14 amino acids. Germline CDR1 and CDR2: SGDLS and YYNGEE.

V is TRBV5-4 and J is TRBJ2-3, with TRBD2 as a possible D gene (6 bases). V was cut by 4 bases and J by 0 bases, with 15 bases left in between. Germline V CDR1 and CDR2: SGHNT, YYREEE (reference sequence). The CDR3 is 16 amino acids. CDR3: CASSAGGSRSTDTQYF. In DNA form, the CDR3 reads TGTGCCAGCAGCGCTGGGGGGAGTCGTAGCACAGATACGCAGTATTTT.

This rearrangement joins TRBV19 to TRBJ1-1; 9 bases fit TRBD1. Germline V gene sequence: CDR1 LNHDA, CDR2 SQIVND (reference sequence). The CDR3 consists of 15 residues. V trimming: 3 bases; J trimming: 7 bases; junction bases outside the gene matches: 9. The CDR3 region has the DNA TGTGCCAGTAGTATCGGACAGGGGAGGTGGGATGAAGCTTTCTTT. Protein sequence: CASSIGQGRWDEAFF.

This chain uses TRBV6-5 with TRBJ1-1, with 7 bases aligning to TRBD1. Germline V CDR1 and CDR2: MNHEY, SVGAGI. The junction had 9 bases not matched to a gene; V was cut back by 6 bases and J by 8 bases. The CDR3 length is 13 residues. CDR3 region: CASRQGQSTEAFF. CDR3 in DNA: TGTGCCAGCAGGCAGGGACAGTCGACCGAAGCTTTCTTT.

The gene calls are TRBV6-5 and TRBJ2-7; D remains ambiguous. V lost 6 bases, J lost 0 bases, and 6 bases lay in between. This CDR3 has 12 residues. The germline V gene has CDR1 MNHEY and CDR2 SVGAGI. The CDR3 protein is CASSDDSYEQYF. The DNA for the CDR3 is TGTGCCAGCAGCGATGACTCCTACGAGCAGTACTTC.

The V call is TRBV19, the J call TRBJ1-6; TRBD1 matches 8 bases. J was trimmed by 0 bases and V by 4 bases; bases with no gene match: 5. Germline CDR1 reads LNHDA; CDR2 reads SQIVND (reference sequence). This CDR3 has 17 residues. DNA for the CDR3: TGTGCCAGTAGTACGACAGGGGTCAGCTCCTATAATTCACCCCTCCACTTT. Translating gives CASSTTGVSSYNSPLHF.

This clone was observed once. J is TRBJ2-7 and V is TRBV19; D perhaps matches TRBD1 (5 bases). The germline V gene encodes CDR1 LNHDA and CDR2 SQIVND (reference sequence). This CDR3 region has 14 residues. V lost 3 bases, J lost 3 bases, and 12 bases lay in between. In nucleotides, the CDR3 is TGTGCCAGTAGTATTTCCGAAGGGGACTACGAGCAGTACTTC. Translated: CASSISEGDYEQYF.

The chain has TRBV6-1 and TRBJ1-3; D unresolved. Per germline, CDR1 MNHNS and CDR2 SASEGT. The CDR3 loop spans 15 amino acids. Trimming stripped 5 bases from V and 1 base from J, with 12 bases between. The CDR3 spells CASSKEVFSGNTIYF. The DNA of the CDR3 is TGTGCCAGCAGTAAGGAGGTGTTTTCTGGAAACACCATATATTTT.

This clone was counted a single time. CDR3 sequence reads: CASSYSGRVQETQYF. CDR3 DNA sequence: TGTGCCAGCAGCTATAGCGGGAGGGTCCAAGAGACCCAGTACTTC. The V and J genes are TRBV7-9 and TRBJ2-5; 11 nucleotides align to TRBD2. The CDR3 loop spans 15 amino acids. The V gene end was trimmed by 4 bases and the J gene end by 1 base; junction bases not matched to a gene: 2. Germline CDR1 reads SEHNR; CDR2 reads FQNEAQ (reference sequence).